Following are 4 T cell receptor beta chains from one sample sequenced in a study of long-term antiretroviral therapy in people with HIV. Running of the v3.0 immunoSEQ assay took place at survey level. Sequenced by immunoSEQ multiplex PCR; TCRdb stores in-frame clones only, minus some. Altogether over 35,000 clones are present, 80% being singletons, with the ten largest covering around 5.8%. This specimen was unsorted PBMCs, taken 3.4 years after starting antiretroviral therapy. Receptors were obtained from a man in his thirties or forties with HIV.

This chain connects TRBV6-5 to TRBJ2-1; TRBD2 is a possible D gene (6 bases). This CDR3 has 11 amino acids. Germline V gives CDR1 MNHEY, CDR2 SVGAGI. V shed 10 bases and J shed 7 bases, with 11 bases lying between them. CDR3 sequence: CATGTVNEQFF. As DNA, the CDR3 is TGTGCCACCGGGACTGTTAATGAGCAGTTCTTC.

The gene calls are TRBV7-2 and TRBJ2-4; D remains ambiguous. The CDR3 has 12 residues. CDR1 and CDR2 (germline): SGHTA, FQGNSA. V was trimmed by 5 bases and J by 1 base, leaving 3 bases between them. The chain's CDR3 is CASSLAKNIQYF. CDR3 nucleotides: TGTGCCAGCAGCCTGGCCAAAAACATTCAGTACTTC.

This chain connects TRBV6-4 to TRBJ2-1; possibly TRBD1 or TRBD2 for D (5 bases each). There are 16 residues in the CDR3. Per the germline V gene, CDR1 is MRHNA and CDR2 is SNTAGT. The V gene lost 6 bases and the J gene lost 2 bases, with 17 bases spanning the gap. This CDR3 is CASSPHEGPPYNEQFF. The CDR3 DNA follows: TGTGCCAGCAGCCCCCACGAGGGGCCGCCCTACAATGAGCAGTTCTTC.

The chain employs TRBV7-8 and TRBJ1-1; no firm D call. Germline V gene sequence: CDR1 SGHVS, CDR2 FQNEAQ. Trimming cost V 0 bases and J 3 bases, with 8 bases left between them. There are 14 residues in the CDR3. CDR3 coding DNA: TGTGCCAGCAGCTTAGCTGGGATGTACACTGAAGCTTTCTTT. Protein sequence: CASSLAGMYTEAFF.